The entry that follows covers one TCR beta chain sequence. This receptor's antigen is unknown. Per-base quality was not reported, and no clone a single base away is much larger than it. The cohort was made up of approximately 700 healthy bone marrow donors. Cohort members were all nominally healthy when sampled, although unrecorded immune exposures were likely present. The donor was CMV seronegative and was included in the group of a few hundred seronegative cohort members. A peripheral blood sample was provided by each donor, and peripheral blood mononuclear cells were used for TCR beta sequencing. Genomic DNA extraction from the blood cell samples was performed with the Qiagen DNeasy Blood Extraction Kit. This specimen belongs to a study of cytomegalovirus exposure and HLA in healthy donors (dated by TCRdb to 2015 to 2018). Regarding the study in general: According to an earlier analysis of a few hundred of the donors, 150 million to 200 million T cells yielded approximately 120 million unique TCR beta sequences and 276 Gb of sequence data. A later genetic analysis took genome-wide SNP genotypes for about 65% of the roughly 670 donors and used that subset as a discovery cohort. The genetic ancestry cluster associated with self-reported Caucasian donors included around four fifths of the 300 to 400 genotyped donors. Because of strong linkage in the cohort, five DR-DQ haplotypes were treated as single units for association and clustering. Alongside the repertoire data, information on donor age, sex, ethnicity and CMV serostatus was compiled. The number of donors typed differed by locus, with about 629-640 for A, B, C, DRB1 and DQB1, 522 for DQA1, 600 to 610 for DPA1, and approximately 470 for DPB1. The study aimed to test whether signatures of past pathogen exposure could be identified by cataloging public T cell receptors. An earlier analysis of around 580 of the donors used high-throughput TCR beta sequencing to judge whether each TCR beta V gene segment behaved as functional or pseudogenic. HLA typing included class I and class II loci at four-digit resolution. A later analysis re-examined previously published TCR beta repertoires from 600 to 700 donors and added high-resolution HLA genotyping to investigate patterns of TCR occurrence. An early release covering 550 to 700 HLA-typed donors comprised 300 to 350 gigabases of sequencing data and 65 million to 100 million unique TCR sequences. To predict cytomegalovirus infection status, the study brought together high-throughput TCR immunosequencing, statistical association of individual TCRs with disease status, and machine learning. Across approximately 400 genotyped donors of the cohort, an average of about 240,000 unique TCR beta nucleotide sequences per donor were sequenced, and roughly 20% of those sequences were non-productive. A separate validation cohort of approximately 120 different subjects was used in addition to the roughly 670-subject first cohort. In the later analysis, no new phenotypic data were used to find candidate immune exposures; instead, reliance was placed on TCR beta sequences and their occurrence across donors. The study used immunosequencing to profile the T cell repertoires of approximately 690 subjects and linked those repertoires to cytomegalovirus serostatus. All discovery cohort repertoires had been generated on a single sequencing platform.

The method behind the library was the immunoSEQ multiplex PCR assay. The multiplex PCR relied on a mix of 60 forward primers for TCR Vbeta segments and 13 reverse primers for TCR Jbeta segments. Amplification of the CDR3 region of rearranged TCR beta genes was performed with a multiplex PCR assay on genomic DNA. On the Illumina HiSeq System, the amplified TCR beta libraries were sequenced as 87-base-pair reads. Processing in the source paper ran as follows. A later analysis tallied tens of millions of unique TCR beta chains across the 650 to 750 repertoires, and approximately 12 million of those chains were shared by two or more donors. To remove PCR and sequencing errors, raw reads were error-corrected and collapsed into unique sequences using a nearest-neighbor algorithm that merged closely related sequences. To assign V, D and J gene segments, CDR3 sequences were aligned to IMGT reference sequences. For a sequence to be retained, a match of at least six nucleotides was required to both a V gene segment and a J gene segment. Rearrangements were called productive when the CDR3 lacked stop codons and stayed in frame with V and J; all others were non-productive. CDR3 was defined according to IMGT convention as the region running from the second conserved V-encoded cysteine to the conserved J-encoded phenylalanine. Sequences without an unambiguous match to a single V gene segment were excluded from the earlier analysis of about 600 of the donors. An earlier analysis of several hundred of the donors classified V segments as functional when productive rearrangements were above 56.7% and as segregating when the standard deviation between donors was above 5%. A statistical classification framework was built to diagnose cytomegalovirus status from the catalog of TCR beta chain sequences. V and J gene assignment, in a later analysis, came from comparing TCR nucleotide sequences with IMGT/GENE-DB human TR gene sequences. A later analysis assigned CDR3 sequences and most-parsimonious VDJ recombination scenarios with the TCRdist pipeline. A later analysis defined each TCR beta chain by its CDR3 amino acid sequence plus V-gene family, and excluded reads lacking a unique V-gene family. As a way to deal with suspected cross-contamination and a sequencing artifact, a later analysis dropped under 600 nucleotide sequences that were highly shared and had low generation probability. For each public chain, a later analysis derived a clonal expansion index from normalized ranks of inferred template counts within each repertoire. A later analysis computed generation probabilities with a VDJ recombination model fitted to out-of-frame rearrangements, and checked the results against IGoR. In a later analysis, TCR-TCR, TCR-HLA and TCR-CMV co-occurrence was scored with hypergeometric tests, and a repertoire-size bias correction was applied to TCR pairs. False discovery rates were estimated in a later analysis by permuting HLA or CMV assignments 20 times. A later analysis grouped co-occurring TCRs with DBSCAN, adding TCRdist sequence similarity when clustering within HLA-allele-positive subsets. Repertoires with fewer than 30,000 or more than 120,000 public chains, plus five repertoires with anomalous nucleotide sharing, were excluded from co-occurrence clustering. TCRdb limited this immuneACCESS table to in-frame rearrangements with V and J called. A share of clones is missing; checked studies link under half to unresolved V genes, and the rest is unexplained. For V, J and clone size, that table is used; D and trimming come from the DNA. The sample profile shows a few hundred thousand clones; around 90% of them were found once. Of the sample, roughly 1.5% is held by the ten largest clones.

The investigation overall reported the following: Some IMGT-functional V segments, including TRBV6-2 and TRBV6-3, could not be distinguished by the 87-base-pair reads and were therefore excluded. In vitro tests confirmed that a few of the cytomegalovirus-associated TCR beta chains recognize cytomegalovirus antigens. A further reported finding was that TCR beta sequences accurately predicted the HLA-A and HLA-B alleles for most subjects in the first cohort. Roughly uniform sequencing depth across donors was assumed in presence/absence analyses, although this assumption may not hold. A later analysis found that TCR association rates varied across HLA loci, with DRB1 alleles showing the most associated TCRs and HLA-C alleles the fewest. The classifier was reported to diagnose cytomegalovirus status with high specificity and sensitivity in both the original and validation cohorts. For the cohort, immune exposure information was limited to CMV serostatus. The earlier analysis of about 600 of the donors excluded some 15 rarely observed V segments, including chromosome 9 orphons, because counts were too low. A later genetic analysis reported fewer N-insertions in productive TCRs among donors in an Asian-associated ancestry cluster than the roughly 620-donor mean. When HLA alleles, especially DR and DQ, strongly co-occurred, TCR associations were difficult to assign to individual alleles. Compared with equally common non-associated chains, HLA-associated TCR beta chains in a later analysis were more clonally expanded and had lower generation probabilities. An association between a missense DCLRE1C variant and V-gene and J-gene trimming of TCR beta chains was found in a later genetic analysis and replicated in an independent cohort. A later analysis found that most CMV-associated TCR beta chains appeared HLA-restricted, with HLA associations seemingly driven largely by CMV exposure. In a later analysis, more than 15,000 TCR beta sequences were associated with specific HLA alleles at a false discovery rate of 0.05. In this cohort, only TCR beta chains were sequenced, and detectable features were limited by the absence of alpha or paired-chain data. Because HLA typing was unavailable for some donors at each locus, only the typed subset was used in association tests. According to the authors, the approach could potentially be generalized to other disease states and immunological phenotypes. In an earlier analysis of fewer than 750 of the donors, most TCR beta V segments were observed in productive rearrangements about 87% or about 30% of the time, broadly matching IMGT annotations. A total of 150 or so TCR beta chains were listed by the study as associated with cytomegalovirus. While some public TCRs were present in many individuals, most TCR sequences turned up only very rarely across donors. Linkage disequilibrium might explain the correlated functional status among segregating V segments, but an unknown experimental factor could not be excluded. A group of highly shared sequence variants was considered likely to be a technical artifact of the sequencing pipeline. According to a later analysis, parvovirus B19, influenza, CMV and Epstein-Barr virus appeared linked to several top co-occurrence clusters.

The CDR3 spans 15 residues, from the cysteine through the phenylalanine. The sequence is cut down to CDR3 DNA, 45 bases in frame from base 1. The junction shows trimming of 7 bases on V and 0 bases on J, and the gene matches do not reach 4 bases of it. Reading the germline V gene gives CDR1 SNHLY and CDR2 FYNNEI. Material for sequencing was PBMCs. The chain is encoded by TRBV2 joined to TRBJ2-1; 9 nucleotides in the junction match TRBD2. This clonotype originated in a girl between 2 and 10 years old in good health and CMV-seronegative. In nucleotides, the sequence is TGTGCCAGCACGGCGGGAGGGCTCTCCTACAATGAGCAGTTCTTC. Translated, it gives CASTAGGLSYNEQFF.